These T cell receptor beta chains were read from a single sample in a study of T-cell reconstitution after alpha-beta-depleted transplantation in children. TCRdb fed the PCR reads into MiXCR, producing one record per CDR3 protein. The sample includes about 400,000 distinct CDR3 sequences, 20% of them seen just once. This specimen was PBMCs from the stem cell graft donor, taken from the stem cell graft. The receptors originated from a human donor who donated a stem cell graft to a child with acute myeloid leukemia. Both conserved end residues are part of each CDR3. The D gene is left open where the match is weak. Size is omitted from some rows. Given values are once, few, many or a class for expanded clones.

CDR3	DNA	V	J	D	size
CASSLTGGDQPQHF	TGCGCCAGCAGCTTGACAGGGGGGGATCAGCCCCAGCATTTT	TRBV5-1	TRBJ1-5	TRBD1	.
CASRLGGEQYF	TGTGCCAGCAGGCTGGGGGGCGAGCAGTACTTC	TRBV3-1	TRBJ2-7	.	few
CASAGQREKHEQYF	TGTGCCAGCGCCGGCCAGCGGGAGAAGCACGAGCAGTACTTC	TRBV25-1	TRBJ2-7	TRBD2	many
CATSDSGTSGGSSYNEQFF	TGTGCCACCAGTGATTCCGGGACTAGCGGGGGGAGCTCCTACAATGAGCAGTTCTTC	TRBV24-1	TRBJ2-1	TRBD2	few
CSAKGQHTEAFF	TGCAGTGCTAAAGGACAGCACACTGAAGCTTTCTTT	TRBV20-1	TRBJ1-1	.	many
CSARAVERANYNEQFF	TGCAGTGCTAGAGCGGTTGAGCGGGCCAACTACAATGAGCAGTTCTTC	TRBV20-1	TRBJ2-1	.	many
CAIRLSGQSYEQYF	TGTGCCATCAGACTCTCGGGACAAAGCTACGAGCAGTACTTC	TRBV10-3	TRBJ2-7	.	many
CASSLRGTSGPLGFF	TGTGCCAGCAGCCTGCGGGGGACTAGCGGACCCTTGGGTTTCTTC	TRBV6-1	TRBJ2-1	TRBD2	few
CASSRGGQGYTF	TGTGCCAGCAGCCGGGGAGGGCAAGGCTACACCTTC	TRBV6-5	TRBJ1-2	.	.
CASSQSLATPNEQFF	TGCGCCAGCAGCCAATCCCTAGCGACTCCCAATGAGCAGTTCTTC	TRBV4-3	TRBJ2-1	.	.
CASSSPDRGNQPQHF	TGTGCCAGCAGCTCACCCGACAGGGGGAATCAGCCCCAGCATTTT	TRBV7-2	TRBJ1-5	TRBD1	few
CASSGEEDYEQYF	TGTGCCAGCAGTGGGGAGGAGGACTACGAGCAGTACTTC	TRBV2	TRBJ2-7	.	few
CSVERGSGGADEQYF	TGCAGCGTTGAGAGGGGGAGTGGTGGGGCGGACGAGCAGTACTTC	TRBV29-1	TRBJ2-7	.	.
CASSQDGGNTEAFF	TGTGCCAGCAGCCAAGACGGGGGGAACACTGAAGCTTTCTTT	TRBV3-1	TRBJ1-1	.	.
CASSLGGAQSRNEQFF	TGCGCCAGCAGCTTGGGGGGGGCGCAGTCTCGAAATGAGCAGTTCTTC	TRBV5-1	TRBJ2-1	.	.
CATSDFQANYGYTF	TGTGCCACCAGTGATTTCCAGGCGAACTATGGCTACACCTTC	TRBV24-1	TRBJ1-2	.	.
CSANLSDTQYF	TGCAGTGCTAACCTATCAGATACGCAGTATTTT	TRBV20-1	TRBJ2-3	.	few
CASTDKVYEQYF	TGTGCCAGCACCGACAAGGTCTACGAGCAGTACTTC	TRBV2	TRBJ2-7	.	.
CASMGGRNQPQHF	TGTGCCAGCATGGGGGGACGCAATCAGCCCCAGCATTTT	TRBV6-6	TRBJ1-5	.	.
CSVGGSGTQYF	TGCAGCGTTGGGGGAAGTGGGACCCAGTACTTC	TRBV29-1	TRBJ2-5	.	many
CASTRGTVGQPQHF	TGTGCCAGCACCAGGGGGACAGTGGGTCAGCCCCAGCATTTT	TRBV12-3/TRBV12-4	TRBJ1-5	TRBD1	few
CSAEARGYSETQYF	TGCAGTGCTGAAGCGAGGGGGTATTCGGAGACCCAGTACTTC	TRBV20-1	TRBJ2-5	.	many
CASSGQGTQYF	TGTGCCAGCAGTGGGCAGGGGACGCAGTATTTT	TRBV2	TRBJ2-3	.	.
CASRPWTENTEAFF	TGTGCCAGCAGACCTTGGACAGAAAACACTGAAGCTTTCTTT	TRBV12-3/TRBV12-4	TRBJ1-1	.	.
CSARGGPSGSREQFF	TGCAGTGCTAGAGGGGGCCCTAGCGGGAGTCGTGAGCAGTTCTTC	TRBV20-1	TRBJ2-1	TRBD2	.
CASSAEGVVRHNEQFF	TGTGCCAGCAGTGCCGAAGGGGTGGTAAGGCACAATGAGCAGTTCTTC	TRBV6-1	TRBJ2-1	.	.
CASSLSRTSNYGYTF	TGTGCCAGCAGTTTATCCAGGACCTCAAACTATGGCTACACCTTC	TRBV28	TRBJ1-2	.	once
CSASGRVTTDTQYF	TGCAGTGCTAGCGGGAGGGTCACCACAGATACGCAGTATTTT	TRBV20-1	TRBJ2-3	TRBD2	many
CASGLGTSGSYEQYF	TGTGCTAGTGGTCTCGGGACTAGCGGGAGCTACGAGCAGTACTTC	TRBV12-5	TRBJ2-7	TRBD2	few
CASSVRFESYEQYF	TGTGCCAGCAGCGTAAGGTTCGAATCCTACGAGCAGTACTTC	TRBV9	TRBJ2-7	.	.
CASSFVGDLGNEQLF	TGTGCCAGCAGCTTTGTGGGAGATCTCGGCAATGAGCAGTTATTC	TRBV7-3	TRBJ2-1	.	.
CASSYVSRGQETQYF	TGTGCCAGCAGTTACGTATCCAGGGGGCAGGAGACCCAGTACTTC	TRBV6-5	TRBJ2-5	TRBD1	few
CSARTLDIDLTDTQYF	TGCAGTGCTAGAACATTGGACATAGATCTCACAGATACGCAGTATTTT	TRBV20-1	TRBJ2-3	.	.
CSVVKQMNTEAFF	TGCAGCGTTGTAAAGCAAATGAACACTGAAGCTTTCTTT	TRBV29-1	TRBJ1-1	.	.
CASSFQVVAGELFF	TGTGCCAGCAGTTTTCAAGTTGTGGCCGGGGAGCTGTTTTTT	TRBV12-3/TRBV12-4	TRBJ2-2	.	many